What follows are 28 T cell receptor beta chains derived from one specimen sequenced in a study of neurological immune-mediated disorders. TCRdb called the 5' RACE reads again in MiXCR, with one record for every CDR3 protein. Of 80,000 to 100,000 distinct CDR3 sequences listed, around 3.6% are singletons. Input material: PBMCs. The receptors stem from a woman aged 45-65 years with multiple sclerosis.

This clonotype was picked up many times. This chain links TRBV7-9 with TRBJ2-3; maybe TRBD2 (6 bases). The CDR3 spans 15 residues. Trimming removed 3 bases from V and 0 bases from J, with 10 bases in between. CDR1 and CDR2 from the germline V gene are SEHNR and FQNEAQ (reference sequence). The CDR3 DNA follows: TGTGCCAGCAGCTTCGGAGGGAGAAGCACAGATACGCAGTATTTT. It translates to CASSFGGRSTDTQYF.

With respect to this clonotype: Possible read error: a much larger clone is one base away. The J gene is TRBJ2-5, the V gene TRBV7-9; D is ambiguous. With 5 bases removed from V and 4 bases from J, the gap between germline ends came to 5 bases. The germline V gene has CDR1 SEHNR and CDR2 FQNEAQ (reference sequence). The length of the CDR3 is 11 residues. DNA for the CDR3: TGTGCCAGCAGCATACTAGAGACCCAGTACTTC. Translated: CASSILETQYF.

The sample holds many counts of this clonotype. The chain is built from TRBV6-2 or TRBV6-3 and TRBJ2-1, with D maybe TRBD1 (6 bases). V lost 9 bases and J 6 bases, leaving 15 bases between the germline ends. The CDR3 is made up of 13 amino acids. Germline loops: CDR1 MNHEY, CDR2 SVGEGT. The CDR3 DNA is TGTGCCAGTAAAACAGGGTTCGCCAATGAGCAGTTCTTC. Translating it yields CASKTGFANEQFF.

This clonotype was detected a few times. The rearrangement uses TRBV20-1 and TRBJ2-5, with 9 bases identical to TRBD1. V dropped 1 base and J dropped 5; count of bases not matched to a gene: 8. Per the germline V gene, CDR1 is DFQATT and CDR2 is SNEGSKA (reference sequence). This CDR3 has 15 residues. CDR3 DNA: TGCAGTGCTAGAGGATGGGGACAGGGTCGGGAGACCCAGTACTTC. It translates to CSARGWGQGRETQYF.

As to this clonotype: Possible read error: a much larger clone is one base away. The rearrangement links TRBV20-1 to TRBJ2-3; a possible D gene is TRBD1 (6 bases). The CDR3 is 16 amino acids. Germline assignment: CDR1 DFQATT and CDR2 SNEGSKA (reference sequence). V shed 6 bases and J shed 0 bases, with 19 bases lying between them. Here the CDR3 DNA reads TGCAGTGCACCTAGTGGAGGACAGAGGAGCACAGATACGCAGTATTTT. This codes for CSAPSGGQRSTDTQYF.

As to this clonotype: A read error may explain this, as a much larger clone is one base away. J is TRBJ1-6 and V is TRBV7-2, with 9 bases identical to TRBD1. The CDR3 consists of 12 residues. V gave up 5 bases and J gave up 15 bases; unmatched junction bases: 5. Germline CDR1 SGHTA, CDR2 FQGNSA. The CDR3 reads CASSVQGAHLHF. CDR3 DNA sequence: TGTGCCAGCAGCGTACAGGGGGCACACCTCCACTTT.

This clonotype has ten or more counts. The chain recombines TRBV20-1 with TRBJ1-6; D might be TRBD1 (6 bases). The CDR3 covers 13 residues. The germline CDR1 and CDR2 sequences are DFQATT and SNEGSKA (reference sequence). V was shortened by 7 bases and J by 10 bases, with 17 bases between the two germline ends. The CDR3 spells CSGVQGPYSPLHF. The CDR3 bases are TGCAGTGGGGTCCAGGGGCCATACTCACCCCTCCACTTT.

This clonotype was counted ten times or more. The rearrangement joins TRBV5-1 to TRBJ1-1; D possibly corresponds to TRBD1 (5 bases). This CDR3 is built from 13 residues. V was clipped by 4 bases and J by 2 bases, with 9 bases between them. Germline assignment: CDR1 SGHRS and CDR2 YFSETQ. The CDR3 loop is CASSPRGNTEAFF. The CDR3 DNA sequence: TGCGCCAGCAGCCCGAGGGGTAACACTGAAGCTTTCTTT.

This clonotype was detected ten times or more. One end of the junction is discordant with germline, which a read error may explain. The chain recombines TRBV9 with TRBJ2-5; 7 bases agree with TRBD2. This CDR3 comprises 12 residues. The germline CDR1 and CDR2 sequences are SGDLS and YYNGEE. This CDR3 reads CASSVNGGSTHF. The CDR3 DNA is TGTGCCAGCAGCGTCAACGGGGGGTCCACGCACTTC.

This clonotype was seen at least ten times. This chain joins TRBV6-5 and TRBJ2-3; D might be TRBD1 or TRBD2, each matching 5 bases. The CDR3 consists of 16 residues. Germline CDR1 is MNHEY and CDR2 is SVGAGI. Trimming shortened V by 0 bases and J by 3 bases, and 13 bases separated the two germline ends. The CDR3 nucleotides are TGTGCCAGCAGTTACTCGACGGGGCTGCAGACAGATACGCAGTATTTT. Amino acids: CASSYSTGLQTDTQYF.

This clonotype appeared many times. The chain employs TRBV27 and TRBJ2-5; the D gene is possibly TRBD1 (6 bases). CDR3 size: 14 residues. Trimming left V 5 bases short and J 4 bases short, with 14 bases between. Germline CDR1 is MNHEY and CDR2 is SMNVEV (reference sequence). Written as DNA, the CDR3 is TGTGCCAGCAGTCCATTGGACAGCGGAGAGACCCAGTACTTC. Translating it yields CASSPLDSGETQYF.

As for this clonotype: One base away lies a much larger clone, so this may be a sequencing read error. This chain uses TRBV18 with TRBJ2-7; 7 bases are shared with TRBD1. The ends lost 3 bases at V and 7 bases at J; junction bases unmatched: 9. CDR3 length equals 14 residues. Germline-derived CDR1 and CDR2 are KGHSH and LQKENI. CDR3 residues: CASSPDRVVEEQYF. The DNA of the CDR3 is TGTGCCAGCTCACCCGACAGGGTTGTCGAAGAGCAGTACTTC.

This clonotype was seen repeatedly, ten times or more. The rearrangement links TRBV5-1 to TRBJ2-7, with 8 nucleotides matching TRBD1. This CDR3 region has 17 residues. The V segment lost 4 bases and the J segment 3 bases; nucleotides outside the gene matches: 15. The V gene's germline CDR1 is SGHRS and CDR2 YFSETQ. This CDR3 is CASSRDPTGAVYYEQYF. DNA for the CDR3: TGCGCCAGCAGCCGGGACCCGACAGGGGCGGTCTACTACGAGCAGTACTTC. The full variable domain, with the rest looked up from reference TRBV5-1 and TRBJ2-7, is KAGVTQTPRYLIKTRGQQVTLSCSPISGHRSVSWYQQTPGQGLQFLFEYFSETQRNKGNFPGRFSGRQFSNSRSEMNVSTLELGDSALYLCASSRDPTGAVYYEQYFGPGTRLTVT.

This clonotype has a count of ten or more. V and J are TRBV27 and TRBJ2-4; 7 positions agree with TRBD1. Germline CDR1 and CDR2: MNHEY and SMNVEV (reference sequence). The CDR3 is made up of 16 amino acids. V trimming: 4 bases; J trimming: 0 bases; junction bases outside the gene matches: 6. This CDR3 is CASSWLGGLAKNIQYF. In DNA, the CDR3 is TGTGCCAGCAGTTGGTTAGGGGGCTTAGCCAAAAACATTCAGTACTTC.

This clonotype was recorded at least ten times. The chain joins TRBV20-1 to TRBJ1-2; 7 nucleotides match TRBD1. V dropped 2 bases and J dropped 9; count of bases not matched to a gene: 9. The CDR3 consists of 13 residues. From germline, CDR1 is DFQATT and CDR2 SNEGSKA (reference sequence). This chain's CDR3 is CSARQGGVQRYTF. The CDR3 DNA follows: TGCAGTGCTAGACAGGGGGGAGTTCAACGCTACACCTTC.

This clonotype was recorded at least ten times. The chain uses TRBV7-2 and TRBJ2-3, with TRBD2 as a possible D gene (5 bases). Deletions cut 1 base from V and 4 bases from J, with 9 bases between. Germline-derived CDR1 and CDR2 are SGHTA and FQGNSA. The CDR3 extends over 14 amino acids. CDR3 nucleotides: TGTGCCAGCAGCTTAGGGTCTAGCTCAGATACGCAGTATTTT. As protein: CASSLGSSSDTQYF.

This clonotype was counted many times. The chain is built from TRBV5-1 and TRBJ2-7, with 10 bases fitting TRBD2. CDR3 size: 15 residues. The V gene end was trimmed by 4 bases and the J gene end by 11 bases; junction bases not matched to a gene: 15. The germline V gene has CDR1 SGHRS and CDR2 YFSETQ. The CDR3 bases are TGCGCCAGCAGCCCTGAGGGGGAGTCTGGGACTAGCGAGTACTTC. As protein: CASSPEGESGTSEYF.

This clonotype was seen repeatedly, ten times or more. The J gene is TRBJ2-3, the V gene TRBV20-1; tentative D call: TRBD1 (6 bases). Germline CDR1 and CDR2: DFQATT and SNEGSKA (reference sequence). V lost 5 bases to trimming and J lost 9 bases, with 18 bases between them. The CDR3 sequence is 13 residues long. CDR3 residues: CSAPRTARGTQYF. Here the CDR3 DNA reads TGCAGTGCTCCCCGGACAGCCCGAGGGACGCAGTATTTT.

This clonotype was counted many times. The chain recombines TRBV6-5 with TRBJ1-5; D might be TRBD1 (6 bases). The CDR3 runs to 19 residues. CDR1 MNHEY and CDR2 SVGAGI come from the germline V gene. With 6 bases removed from V and 2 bases from J, the gap between germline ends came to 26 bases. Here the CDR3 reads CASSSLGRGGVLRNQPQHF. CDR3 DNA sequence: TGTGCCAGCAGCAGCCTGGGCAGGGGAGGGGTGTTGCGCAATCAGCCCCAGCATTTT.

At least ten counts were recorded for this clonotype. The rearrangement joins TRBV20-1 to TRBJ1-2, with 8 bases that match TRBD1. CDR1 is DFQATT and CDR2 is SNEGSKA in the germline V gene (reference sequence). With V trimmed by 0 bases and J by 0 bases, 9 bases remained unmatched. The CDR3 has 17 amino acids. The CDR3 here is CSARDWTGPNTNYGYTF. The DNA of the CDR3 is TGCAGTGCTAGAGATTGGACAGGGCCAAATACTAACTATGGCTACACCTTC.

The V and J genes are TRBV7-8 and TRBJ1-2; D is unresolved. Trimming shortened V by 1 base and J by 7 bases, and 10 bases separated the two germline ends. The germline V gene has CDR1 SGHVS and CDR2 FQNEAQ. There are 13 residues in the CDR3. The CDR3 sequence: CASSLVEESGYTF. CDR3 sequence (DNA): TGTGCCAGCAGCTTAGTGGAGGAATCTGGCTACACCTTC. The whole variable domain, remainder taken from reference TRBV7-8 and TRBJ1-2, is GAGVSQSPRYKVAKRGQDVALRCDPISGHVSLFWYQQALGQGPEFLTYFQNEAQLDKSGLPSDRFFAERPEGSVSTLKIQRTQQEDSAVYLCASSLVEESGYTFGSGTRLTVV.

At least ten counts were recorded for this clonotype. The V call is TRBV5-1, the J call TRBJ2-3; 7 bases line up with TRBD2. Trimming removed 1 base from V and 0 bases from J; junction bases left unmatched: 8. The CDR3 totals 17 residues. Germline values: CDR1 SGHRS, CDR2 YFSETQ. Here the CDR3 reads CASSLRTRTPSTDTQYF. The CDR3 bases are TGCGCCAGCAGCTTGCGGACTAGGACACCTAGCACAGATACGCAGTATTTT.

This clonotype has ten or more counts. The CDR3 nucleotides read TGTGCCAGCAGCCTCACGTTAAACACCGGGGAGCTGTTTTTT. Amino acids: CASSLTLNTGELFF. The gene calls are TRBV7-2 and TRBJ2-2; D unresolved. Trimming cost V 5 bases and J 2 bases, with 9 bases left between them. This CDR3 is 14 amino acids long. CDR1 is SGHTA, CDR2 FQGNSA, per germline.

This clonotype was observed many times. This chain uses TRBV9 with TRBJ1-6; D remains ambiguous. This CDR3 spans 14 amino acids. Trimming removed 0 bases from V and 8 bases from J, with 9 bases in between. Germline assignment: CDR1 SGDLS and CDR2 YYNGEE. For the CDR3, the DNA is TGTGCCAGCAGCGTAGAGGCCTTATATTCACCCCTCCACTTT. Protein product: CASSVEALYSPLHF.

This clonotype was counted at least ten times. The rearrangement joins TRBV3-1 to TRBJ2-3, with 11 nucleotides matching TRBD2. Trimming cost V 3 bases and J 2 bases; bases outside gene matches: 10. CDR3 length equals 18 residues. CDR1 is LGHDT, CDR2 YNNKEL, per germline (reference sequence). The CDR3 DNA reads as TGTGCCAGCAGCCAGAAAGCAACTAGCGGGGGATCCACAGATACGCAGTATTTT. Translation: CASSQKATSGGSTDTQYF.

This clonotype was counted many times. The chain uses TRBV7-9 and TRBJ2-5; TRBD2 agrees at 13 bases. From germline, CDR1 is SEHNR and CDR2 FQNEAQ (reference sequence). The junction had 20 bases not matched to a gene; V was cut back by 5 bases and J by 5 bases. The CDR3 extends over 20 amino acids. The CDR3: CASSPPRPRLAGGPRETQYF. Written as DNA, the CDR3 is TGTGCCAGCAGCCCCCCACGCCCTCGACTAGCGGGGGGTCCTCGGGAGACCCAGTACTTC.

This clonotype was seen ten or more times. The CDR3 here is CASSVTGGIETQYF. CDR3 DNA sequence: TGCGCCAGCAGCGTGACAGGGGGAATTGAGACCCAGTACTTC. The chain employs TRBV5-1 and TRBJ2-5, with 9 bases fitting TRBD1. This CDR3 spans 14 amino acids. Looked up from germline, CDR1 is SGHRS and CDR2 is YFSETQ. The J segment lost 5 bases and the V segment lost 4 bases, leaving 6 bases of the junction unmatched.

This clonotype occurred many times. The CDR3 sequence is CASSLGFGGTNTEAFF. The CDR3 DNA follows: TGCGCCAGCAGCTTGGGTTTCGGGGGGACGAACACTGAAGCTTTCTTT. The rearrangement joins TRBV5-1 to TRBJ1-1, with a possible D match to TRBD1 (5 bases). Germline-derived CDR1 and CDR2 are SGHRS and YFSETQ. Deletions cut 0 bases from V and 1 base from J, with 13 bases between. CDR3 length equals 16 residues.